A selection of T cell receptor beta chains follows, all from one sample in a study of cytotoxic CD8 clonotypes in ibrutinib-treated CLL. Sequencing was performed with immunoSEQ multiplex PCR; in TCRdb, only in-frame clones are kept and a portion is missing. The data hold 200,000 to 250,000 clones, with 75% to 80% observed a single time. The specimen was PBMCs, collected after 12 months of ibrutinib treatment. These receptors all come from a human donor with chronic lymphocytic leukemia. CDR3s include the opening cysteine and the closing phenylalanine or tryptophan. D genes are given only for firm matches. Clone size, where shown, is once, few, many, or a class for clones that have expanded.

cdr3_aa cdr3_nt j_call clone_size d_call v_call
CASSPPGGPGELFF TGTGCCAGCTCACCACCGGGGGGACCCGGGGAGCTGTTTTTT TRBJ2-2 NA NA TRBV18
CASSLAGPGTPSEEQYF TGTGCCAGCAGCTTGGCCGGGCCGGGGACCCCATCCGAGGAGCAGTACTTC TRBJ2-7 NA NA TRBV5-6
CASSQGSPLTGELFF TGCGCCAGCAGCCAAGGATCCCCCCTTACCGGGGAGCTGTTTTTT TRBJ2-2 NA NA TRBV4-1
CASSAQSNTGELFF TGCGCCAGCAGTGCACAGTCGAACACCGGGGAGCTGTTTTTT TRBJ2-2 few NA TRBV10-1
CASSVIPGLAGTGELFF TGCGCCAGCAGTGTGATCCCGGGACTAGCGGGCACCGGGGAGCTGTTTTTT TRBJ2-2 NA TRBD2 TRBV10-2
CASSDSVNSPLHF TGTGCCAGCTCCGACAGCGTCAATTCACCCCTCCACTTT TRBJ1-6 NA NA TRBV11-3
CASYLVGGHTEAFF TGTGCCAGCTATCTAGTGGGGGGGCACACTGAAGCTTTCTTT TRBJ1-1 NA NA TRBV28
CASSLMALNYGYTF TGTGCCAGCAGTTTGATGGCGTTAAACTATGGCTACACCTTC TRBJ1-2 NA NA TRBV7-9
CASSLVEGDTQYF TGTGCCAGCTCACTTGTGGAGGGGGATACGCAGTATTTT TRBJ2-3 NA NA TRBV18
CASSARPSGTTNEKLFF TGTGCCAGCAGTGCCCGACCCTCCGGGACAACTAATGAAAAACTGTTTTTT TRBJ1-4 once NA TRBV6-1
CSVENRANYGYTF TGCAGCGTTGAAAACAGGGCCAACTATGGCTACACCTTC TRBJ1-2 NA NA TRBV29-1
CASSLAPGTSGRRGELFF TGTGCCAGCAGCTTAGCTCCCGGGACTAGCGGACGACGCGGGGAGCTGTTTTTT TRBJ2-2 once TRBD2 TRBV13
CASSLGGYGYTF TGTGCCAGCAGCTTAGGGGGCTATGGCTACACCTTC TRBJ1-2 NA NA TRBV7-9
CASSLTSLGGYEQYF TGTGCCAGCAGTTTAACATCCCTCGGCGGGTACGAGCAGTACTTC TRBJ2-7 NA NA TRBV28
CASRSTGTNTEAFF TGTGCCAGCAGATCGACAGGGACGAACACTGAAGCTTTCTTT TRBJ1-1 NA TRBD1 TRBV2
CASSFPLTGETDTQYF TGTGCCAGCAGTTTCCCTCTAACGGGAGAGACAGATACGCAGTATTTT TRBJ2-3 NA NA TRBV28
CASSLEPRGGAYEQYF TGCGCCAGCAGCTTGGAACCCAGGGGGGGAGCCTACGAGCAGTACTTC TRBJ2-7 NA NA TRBV5-1
CASSLPGPPLATTEAFF TGTGCCAGCAGTTTGCCGGGACCCCCCTTGGCTACGACTGAAGCTTTCTTT TRBJ1-1 NA NA TRBV28
CASKTNTEAFF TGTGCCAGTAAGACGAACACTGAAGCTTTCTTT TRBJ1-1 few NA TRBV19
CASSSGLNEQYF TGTGCCAGCAGTTCTGGGTTGAACGAGCAGTACTTC TRBJ2-7 NA NA TRBV2
CASSLAGNGGPADEQYF TGTGCCAGCAGCTTAGCCGGAAACGGGGGGCCGGCGGATGAGCAGTACTTC TRBJ2-7 NA NA TRBV7-6
CAWNSLSGTEAFF TGTGCCTGGAACAGCCTATCGGGAACTGAAGCTTTCTTT TRBJ1-1 NA NA TRBV30
CASSGRPGTIGYTF TGTGCCAGCAGTGGACGTCCCGGGACGATTGGCTACACCTTC TRBJ1-2 NA NA TRBV25-1
CASSEGLHGNQPQHF TGTGCCAGCAGCGAGGGACTTCACGGCAATCAGCCCCAGCATTTT TRBJ1-5 NA NA TRBV6-1
CASSQPTSGYNEQFF TGTGCCAGCAGCCAACCGACTAGCGGGTACAATGAGCAGTTCTTC TRBJ2-1 once TRBD2 TRBV4-2
CASSAGTYGYTF TGTGCCAGCAGCGCCGGGACCTATGGCTACACCTTC TRBJ1-2 NA NA TRBV6-1
CASRVPANEKLFF TGTGCCAGTAGAGTCCCAGCTAATGAAAAACTGTTTTTT TRBJ1-4 few NA TRBV19
CATRRTVLSYEQYF TGTGCCACCCGGAGGACAGTCCTCTCCTACGAGCAGTACTTC TRBJ2-7 NA NA TRBV15